This is a list of T cell receptor beta chains from one sample in a study of cytomegalovirus exposure and HLA in healthy donors. The assay was immunoSEQ multiplex PCR, and TCRdb's table has in-frame clones only and misses some. Of roughly 170,000 clones listed, 84% are singletons. The specimen was PBMCs. These receptors were collected from a girl aged 2-15 years in good health and CMV-seropositive. CDR3s include the opening cysteine and the closing phenylalanine or tryptophan. A D gene is named only where the DNA matches it firmly. Only part of the rows carry a size: once, few, many, or a class if the clone is expanded.

TGTGCCAGCAGCCAGGTCGACAACACTGAAGCTTTCTTT | CASSQVDNTEAFF | TRBJ1-1 | TRBV7-9 | . | .
TGTGCCAGCAGCGAGCCGACTGGGGCTAGCGGGGCCCAAGAGACCCAGTACTTC | CASSEPTGASGAQETQYF | TRBJ2-5 | TRBV9 | TRBD2 | .
TGTGCCAGCAGCGGGCAAAGCTCTGGGGCCAACGTCCTGACTTTC | CASSGQSSGANVLTF | TRBJ2-6 | TRBV9 | . | .
TGCGCCAGCAGCCAAGCACAGGGCGCTGGAAACACCATATATTTT | CASSQAQGAGNTIYF | TRBJ1-3 | TRBV4-1 | . | few
TGCAGCGTTGTTGATCGGGGGGAACACAATGAGCAGTTCTTC | CSVVDRGEHNEQFF | TRBJ2-1 | TRBV29-1 | TRBD2 | .
TGTGCCAGCAGGCCCCCGGGACAGCAACGTGAAAAACTGTTTTTT | CASRPPGQQREKLFF | TRBJ1-4 | TRBV6-5 | TRBD1 | .
TGTGCCAGCTCACCGTCCGGGACAGGGGTTGGCTACACCTTC | CASSPSGTGVGYTF | TRBJ1-2 | TRBV18 | TRBD1 | .
TGTGCCATCGTCGACAGTTCACCCAGCAATCAGCCCCAGCATTTT | CAIVDSSPSNQPQHF | TRBJ1-5 | TRBV6-1 | . | .
TGTGCCAGCAGTCAACAGGGTAGTGGGACTGAAGCTTTCTTT | CASSQQGSGTEAFF | TRBJ1-1 | TRBV6-6 | . | .
TGTGCCAGCAGTGAAGAGGGGACAGGGGGTGGCTACACCTTC | CASSEEGTGGGYTF | TRBJ1-2 | TRBV2 | TRBD1 | few